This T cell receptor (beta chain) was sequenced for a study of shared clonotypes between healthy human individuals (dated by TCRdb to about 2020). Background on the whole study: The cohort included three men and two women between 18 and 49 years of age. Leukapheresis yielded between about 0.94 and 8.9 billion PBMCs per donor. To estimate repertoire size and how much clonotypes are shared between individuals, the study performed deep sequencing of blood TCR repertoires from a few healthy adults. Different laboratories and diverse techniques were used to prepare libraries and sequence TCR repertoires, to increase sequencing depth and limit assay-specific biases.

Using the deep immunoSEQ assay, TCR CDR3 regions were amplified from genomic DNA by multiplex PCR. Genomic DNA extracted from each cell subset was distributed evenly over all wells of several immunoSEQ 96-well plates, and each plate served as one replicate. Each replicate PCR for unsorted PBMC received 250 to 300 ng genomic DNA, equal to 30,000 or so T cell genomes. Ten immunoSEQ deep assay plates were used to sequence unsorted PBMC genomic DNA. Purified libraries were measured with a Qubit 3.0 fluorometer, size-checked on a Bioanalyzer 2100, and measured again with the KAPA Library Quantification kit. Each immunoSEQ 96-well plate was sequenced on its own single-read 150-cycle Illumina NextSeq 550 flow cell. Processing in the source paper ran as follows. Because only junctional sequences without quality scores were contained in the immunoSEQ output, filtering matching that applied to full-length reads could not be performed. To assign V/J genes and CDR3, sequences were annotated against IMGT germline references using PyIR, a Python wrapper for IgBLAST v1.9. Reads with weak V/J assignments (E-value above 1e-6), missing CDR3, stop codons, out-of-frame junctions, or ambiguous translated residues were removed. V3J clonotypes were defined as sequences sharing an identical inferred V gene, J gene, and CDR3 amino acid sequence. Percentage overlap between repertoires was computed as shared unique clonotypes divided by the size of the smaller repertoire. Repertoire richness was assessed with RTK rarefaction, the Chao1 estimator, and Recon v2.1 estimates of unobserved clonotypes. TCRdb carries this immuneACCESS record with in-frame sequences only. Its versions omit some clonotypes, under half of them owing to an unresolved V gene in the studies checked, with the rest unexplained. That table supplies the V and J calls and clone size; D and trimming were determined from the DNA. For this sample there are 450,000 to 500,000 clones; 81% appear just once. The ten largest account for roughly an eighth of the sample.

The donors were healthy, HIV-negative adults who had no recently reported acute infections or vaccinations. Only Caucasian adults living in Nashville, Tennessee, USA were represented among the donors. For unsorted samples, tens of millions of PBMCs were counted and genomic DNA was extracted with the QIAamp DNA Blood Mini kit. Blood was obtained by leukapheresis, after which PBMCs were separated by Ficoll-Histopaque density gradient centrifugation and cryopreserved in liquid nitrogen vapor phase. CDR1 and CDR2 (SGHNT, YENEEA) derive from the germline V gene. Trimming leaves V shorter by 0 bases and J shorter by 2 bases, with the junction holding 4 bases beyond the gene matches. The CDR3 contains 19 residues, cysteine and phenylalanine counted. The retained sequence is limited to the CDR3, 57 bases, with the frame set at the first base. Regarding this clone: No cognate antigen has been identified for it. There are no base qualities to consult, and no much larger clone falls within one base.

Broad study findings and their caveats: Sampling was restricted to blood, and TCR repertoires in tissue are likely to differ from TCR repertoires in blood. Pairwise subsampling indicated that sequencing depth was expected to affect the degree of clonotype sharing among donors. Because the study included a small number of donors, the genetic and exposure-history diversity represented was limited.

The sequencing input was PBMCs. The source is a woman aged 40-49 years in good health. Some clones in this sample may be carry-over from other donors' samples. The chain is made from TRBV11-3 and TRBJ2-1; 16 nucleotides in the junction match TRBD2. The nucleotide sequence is TGTGCCAGCAGCTTAGAGGGGACTAGCGGGAGGGCTGCCTACAATGAGCAGTTCTTC. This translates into CASSLEGTSGRAAYNEQFF.